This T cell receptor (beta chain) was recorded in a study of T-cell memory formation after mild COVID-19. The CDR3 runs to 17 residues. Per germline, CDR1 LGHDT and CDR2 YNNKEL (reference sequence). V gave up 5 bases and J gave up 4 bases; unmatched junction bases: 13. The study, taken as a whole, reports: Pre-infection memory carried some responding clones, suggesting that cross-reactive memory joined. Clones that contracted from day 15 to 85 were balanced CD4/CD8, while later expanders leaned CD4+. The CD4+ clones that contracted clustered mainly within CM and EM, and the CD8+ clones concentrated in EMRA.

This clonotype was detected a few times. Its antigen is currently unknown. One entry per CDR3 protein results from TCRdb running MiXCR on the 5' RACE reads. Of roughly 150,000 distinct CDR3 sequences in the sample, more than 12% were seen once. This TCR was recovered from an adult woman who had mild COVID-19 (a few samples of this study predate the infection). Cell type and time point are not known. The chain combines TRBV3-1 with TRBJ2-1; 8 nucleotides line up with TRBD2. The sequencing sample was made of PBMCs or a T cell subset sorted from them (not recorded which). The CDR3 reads CASSSTGSGGVYNEQFF. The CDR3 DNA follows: TGTGCCAGCAGCTCGACCGGGAGCGGGGGAGTTTACAATGAGCAGTTCTTC.